These 28 T cell receptor beta chains originate from one sample sequenced in a study of siplizumab effects on memory and regulatory T cells. Using immunoSEQ multiplex PCR, the repertoire was profiled, and TCRdb retains in-frame clones only, with some absent. The repertoire consists of approximately 58,000 clones, with 80% to 95% occurring once and the leading ten covering less than 45%. Sequenced material: CD8+ T cells sorted from blood. The receptors shown here come from a human donor in good health.

Comments on this clone: Distinct nucleotide sequences in the sample also encode this CDR3. The chain has TRBV6-1 and TRBJ2-7; D ambiguous. V was cut by 1 base and J by 3 bases, with 4 bases left in between. The CDR3 length is 12 residues. From germline, CDR1 is MNHNS and CDR2 SASEGT. The CDR3 DNA follows: TGTGCCAGCAGTGAAGGCGGCTACGAGCAGTACTTC. Its protein product is CASSEGGYEQYF.

Here the CDR3 reads CASSSDLAEQYF. CDR3 DNA sequence: TGTGCCAGCAGCTCTGACCTTGCCGAGCAGTACTTC. The chain recombines TRBV5-6 with TRBJ2-7; D is unclear. This CDR3 spans 12 amino acids. Trimming removed 3 bases at V and 6 bases at J, with 10 bases between. CDR1 is SGHDT, CDR2 YYEEEE, per germline.

The sample holds one count of this clone. The J gene is TRBJ2-7, the V gene TRBV19; D is unclear. Germline V gives CDR1 LNHDA, CDR2 SQIVND (reference sequence). The ends were cut back, 1 base at V and 3 bases at J, with 7 bases in the middle. The CDR3 spans 13 residues. Written as DNA, the CDR3 is TGTGCCAGTAGTATAGGGGCGGACTACGAGCAGTACTTC. Protein: CASSIGADYEQYF.

The chain employs TRBV9 and TRBJ2-3; 10 bases map to TRBD2. CDR3 length equals 15 residues. The ends lost 3 bases at V and 4 bases at J; junction bases unmatched: 5. Germline V lookup: CDR1 SGDLS, CDR2 YYNGEE. In DNA, the CDR3 is TGTGCCAGCAGCGCTAGCGGGAGTAGCTCAGATACGCAGTATTTT. Translated, it gives CASSASGSSSDTQYF.

The chain joins TRBV4-1 to TRBJ1-5; D gene unclear. V lost 0 bases and J 4 bases, leaving 7 bases between the germline ends. Germline values: CDR1 MGHRA, CDR2 YSYEKL. The CDR3 is made up of 14 amino acids. CDR3 DNA sequence: TGCGCCAGCAGCCAAGATCGGCGGAATCAGCCCCAGCATTTT. Translation: CASSQDRRNQPQHF.

The chain employs TRBV4-2 and TRBJ2-1, with D possibly TRBD2 on 5 matching bases. This CDR3 spans 15 amino acids. Germline CDR1 reads LGHNA; CDR2 reads YNFKEQ. With 4 bases removed from V and 3 bases from J, the gap between germline ends came to 13 bases. The CDR3 here is CASSLGKRNYNEQFF. The CDR3 region has the DNA TGTGCCAGCAGCCTTGGGAAGCGGAACTACAATGAGCAGTTCTTC.

The chain joins TRBV11-2 to TRBJ2-7; no clear D gene. With 10 bases removed from V and 6 bases from J, the gap between germline ends came to 13 bases. The CDR3 length is 11 residues. Germline CDR1 is SGHAT and CDR2 is FQNNGV. CDR3 in DNA: TGTGCCATTAGGATCGCCGGCGAGCAGTACTTC. Translated: CAIRIAGEQYF.

CDR3 sequence reads: CASSAGSYEQYF. As DNA, the CDR3 is TGTGCCAGTTCGGCAGGATCCTACGAGCAGTACTTC. The chain couples TRBV19 to TRBJ2-7; no clear D. CDR1 is LNHDA, CDR2 SQIVND, per germline (reference sequence). The germline V and J ends were trimmed by 8 bases and 1 base, with 9 bases remaining between them. The CDR3 is made up of 12 amino acids. Supplemented by reference TRBV19 and TRBJ2-7, the full variable domain reads DGGITQSPKYLFRKEGQNVTLSCEQNLNHDAMYWYRQDPGQGLRLIYYSQIVNDFQKGDIAEGYSVSREKKESFPLTVTSAQKNPTAFYLCASSAGSYEQYFGPGTRLTVT.

In this sample, this clone turned up once. The chain combines TRBV5-6 with TRBJ2-2, with D perhaps matching TRBD2 (6 bases). Germline-derived CDR1 and CDR2 are SGHDT and YYEEEE. The V and J ends lost 1 base and 4 bases respectively, with 11 bases between them. The CDR3 covers 15 residues. The CDR3 DNA is TGTGCCAGCAGCTTGAAATGGAGGGGCACCGGGGAGCTGTTTTTT. This gives the protein CASSLKWRGTGELFF.

This clone was observed once. The gene calls are TRBV29-1 and TRBJ2-3; 7 bases match TRBD2. The V segment lost 0 bases and the J segment 1 base; nucleotides outside the gene matches: 10. Germline CDR1 and CDR2: SQVTM and ANQGSEA. This CDR3 is 17 amino acids long. CDR3 protein: CSVEDGASGGGTDTQYF. For the CDR3, the DNA is TGCAGCGTTGAAGATGGGGCTAGCGGAGGGGGCACAGATACGCAGTATTTT.

The chain couples TRBV18 to TRBJ2-3; possible D gene TRBD1, 6 bases. Germline-derived CDR1 and CDR2 are KGHSH and LQKENI. V lost 3 bases and J 4 bases, leaving 23 bases between the germline ends. This CDR3 spans 18 amino acids. The CDR3 protein is CASSPPSEAFRGPDTQYF. The DNA for the CDR3 is TGTGCCAGCTCACCGCCTTCCGAAGCCTTCAGGGGACCAGATACGCAGTATTTT.

The chain employs TRBV18 and TRBJ1-3; 9 bases align to TRBD1. The CDR3 length is 15 residues. CDR1 and CDR2 (germline): KGHSH, LQKENI. Trimming removed 3 bases from V and 4 bases from J; junction bases left unmatched: 4. The CDR3 spells CASSPTGGSGNTIYF. CDR3 coding DNA: TGTGCCAGCTCACCGACAGGGGGTTCAGGAAACACCATATATTTT.

The chain employs TRBV2 and TRBJ1-1; D is perhaps TRBD1 (5 bases). The length of the CDR3 is 13 residues. V was clipped by 2 bases and J by 6 bases, with 10 bases between them. Germline assignment: CDR1 SNHLY and CDR2 FYNNEI. The DNA for the CDR3 is TGTGCCAGCAGTGAAAGGTGGGGCTCTGAAGCTTTCTTT. Protein sequence: CASSERWGSEAFF.

CDR3 sequence reads: CASSSGTEAFF. CDR3 nucleotides: TGTGCCAGCAGCTCCGGGACTGAAGCTTTCTTT. The J gene is TRBJ1-1, the V gene TRBV7-3; D uncertain. CDR3 length: 11 amino acids. CDR1 is SGHTA, CDR2 FQGTGA, per germline. V lost 4 bases to trimming and J lost 5 bases, with 5 bases between them.

V usage is TRBV5-1 and J usage is TRBJ2-1; possibly TRBD2 for D (6 bases). The CDR3 runs 13 residues. Per the germline V gene, CDR1 is SGHRS and CDR2 is YFSETQ. The V gene lost 2 bases and the J gene lost 9 bases, with 12 bases spanning the gap. CDR3: CASSLTSFGEQFF. As DNA, the CDR3 is TGCGCCAGCAGCTTAACTAGCTTCGGTGAGCAGTTCTTC.

The gene calls are TRBV5-6 and TRBJ2-5; D call uncertain. V gave up 2 bases and J gave up 1 base, with 12 bases separating them. Germline V lookup: CDR1 SGHDT, CDR2 YYEEEE. This CDR3 has 15 residues. The CDR3 sequence is CASSFGRVAQETQYF. The DNA for the CDR3 is TGTGCCAGCAGCTTTGGTCGCGTGGCCCAAGAGACCCAGTACTTC.

This chain uses TRBV10-1 with TRBJ2-2; D is unresolved. Germline CDR1 and CDR2: WNHNN and SYGVQD (reference sequence). This CDR3 has 12 amino acids. V gave up 7 bases and J gave up 6 bases, with 9 bases separating them. This CDR3 reads CASNGRAGELFF. The CDR3 nucleotides are TGCGCCAGCAACGGAAGGGCCGGGGAGCTGTTTTTT.

The chain carries TRBV5-5 and TRBJ2-1, with D perhaps matching TRBD1 or TRBD2 (6 bases each). The length of the CDR3 is 15 residues. Germline-derived CDR1 and CDR2 are SGHKS and YYEKEE (reference sequence). Between the trimmed V and J ends, which lost 4 bases and 6 bases, there was a span of 17 bases. CDR3: CASSGGGGGLNEQFF. The CDR3 region has the DNA TGTGCCAGCAGCGGTGGTGGTGGGGGGCTCAATGAGCAGTTCTTC.

This chain links TRBV29-1 with TRBJ2-3; 8 bases fit TRBD2. The germline CDR1 and CDR2 sequences are SQVTM and ANQGSEA. J lost 3 bases, V lost 7 bases, and 9 bases had no gene match. The CDR3 extends over 14 amino acids. In DNA, the CDR3 is TGCAGCGGTCAAGCGGGAGTCAGGACAGATACGCAGTATTTT. Protein: CSGQAGVRTDTQYF.

CDR3 amino acids: CASSYLTGGGTEAFF. In DNA form, the CDR3 reads TGTGCCAGCAGTTACCTCACCGGGGGAGGTACTGAAGCTTTCTTT. V and J are TRBV6-5 and TRBJ1-1; tentatively, D is TRBD1 (5 bases). Per the germline V gene, CDR1 is MNHEY and CDR2 is SVGAGI. The CDR3 contains 15 residues. V dropped 2 bases and J dropped 5 bases, with 15 bases sitting between them.

The chain combines TRBV5-1 with TRBJ2-1; 11 bases line up with TRBD2. CDR1 SGHRS and CDR2 YFSETQ come from the germline V gene. With 4 bases clipped from V and 3 bases from J, the junction kept 3 bases outside the gene matches. The CDR3 length is 15 residues. The CDR3 nucleotides are TGCGCCAGCAGCATGACTAGCGGGATCTACAATGAGCAGTTCTTC. Its translation is CASSMTSGIYNEQFF.

The chain links TRBV30 to TRBJ2-3; 10 nucleotides agree with TRBD2. This CDR3 has 17 residues. The V segment lost 0 bases and the J segment 1 base; nucleotides outside the gene matches: 7. Germline CDR1 is GTSNPN and CDR2 is SVGIG (reference sequence). DNA for the CDR3: TGTGCCTGGAGTGTACCAGCGGGAGGGCCCGGCACAGATACGCAGTATTTT. Translation: CAWSVPAGGPGTDTQYF.

V is TRBV30 and J is TRBJ1-1, with a tentative D call TRBD1 (5 bases). The V end lost 0 bases, the J end lost 4 bases, and 9 bases lay between the germline ends. Germline CDR1 is GTSNPN and CDR2 is SVGIG (reference sequence). The CDR3 is 13 residues long. CDR3: CAWSVQETTEAFF. Written as DNA, the CDR3 is TGTGCCTGGAGTGTACAGGAAACCACTGAAGCTTTCTTT.

This clone has just one count. The chain links TRBV6-5 to TRBJ1-2, with a tentative D call TRBD1 (6 bases). Trimming shortened V by 5 bases and J by 4 bases, and 11 bases separated the two germline ends. The CDR3 is 13 amino acids. Germline CDR1 MNHEY, CDR2 SVGAGI. The CDR3 DNA follows: TGTGCCAGCAGTGGGGGACATTCCTATGGCTACACCTTC. Encoded protein: CASSGGHSYGYTF.

The V call is TRBV18, the J call TRBJ1-2, with D unclear. The CDR3 consists of 17 residues. The V end was cut by 1 base, the J end by 0 bases, with 15 bases between. Germline assignment: CDR1 KGHSH and CDR2 LQKENI. DNA for the CDR3: TGTGCCAGCTCACCACTCGGGGTGCCCCTTTCTAACTATGGCTACACCTTC. Translation gives CASSPLGVPLSNYGYTF. Full variable domain (missing parts from reference TRBV18 and TRBJ1-2): NAGVMQNPRHLVRRRGQEARLRCSPMKGHSHVYWYRQLPEEGLKFMVYLQKENIIDESGMPKERFSAEFPKEGPSILRIQQVVRGDSAAYFCASSPLGVPLSNYGYTFGSGTRLTVV.

V usage is TRBV19 and J usage is TRBJ1-1; the D is unclear. V was trimmed by 3 bases and J by 10 bases, leaving 12 bases between them. The CDR3 extends over 12 amino acids. CDR1 LNHDA and CDR2 SQIVND come from the germline V gene (reference sequence). The CDR3, as DNA: TGTGCCAGTAGTATTGGAGGGATCTCAGCTTTCTTT. Protein product: CASSIGGISAFF.

The V gene is TRBV18, the J gene TRBJ2-3; a weak D match, TRBD1 (6 bases). V dropped 2 bases and J dropped 0 bases, with 9 bases sitting between them. The CDR3 covers 15 residues. Per germline, CDR1 KGHSH and CDR2 LQKENI. The CDR3 DNA sequence: TGTGCCAGCTCACCAAAGGGACACAGCACAGATACGCAGTATTTT. It specifies CASSPKGHSTDTQYF.

The rearrangement uses TRBV28 and TRBJ2-7, with no clear D. Looked up from germline, CDR1 is MDHEN and CDR2 is SYDVKM. The CDR3 sequence is 11 residues long. With 3 bases removed from V and 6 bases from J, the gap between germline ends came to 6 bases. CDR3 region: CASSFRFEQYF. Written as DNA, the CDR3 is TGTGCCAGCAGTTTCAGGTTCGAGCAGTACTTC.